Listed below are T cell receptor beta chains from one sample, sequenced in a study of T cell repertoires in cytomegalovirus infection. Their target antigens are unknown. Using its own MiXCR run on the reads, TCRdb lists one record per CDR3 protein. The sample lists over 50,000 distinct CDR3 sequences; 20% to 25% were seen once. The sample here was CD8+ T cells from cultured PBMCs, taken from culture after CMV antigen stimulation. The receptors were gathered from a human donor in good health (CMV status not recorded). Some clones in this sample may be carry-over from other donors' samples. The CDR3 runs from the conserved cysteine through the conserved F or W. The order of the fields is clone size, J gene, D gene, V gene, CDR3 protein, CDR3 DNA. The D gene is left open where the match is weak. Clone size is stated in some rows and not others, as once, few, many or a class when expanded.

NA	TRBJ1-1	NA	TRBV7-2	CASSPSMNTEAFF	TGTGCCAGCAGCCCCTCAATGAACACTGAAGCTTTCTTT
NA	TRBJ1-1	NA	TRBV12-3/TRBV12-4	CASSSGPNTEAFF	TGTGCCAGCAGTTCCGGCCCGAACACTGAAGCTTTCTTT
few	TRBJ1-3	TRBD1	TRBV7-2	CASSLNRGVRNTIYF	TGTGCCAGCAGCTTAAACAGGGGGGTCAGAAACACCATATATTTT
NA	TRBJ2-2	NA	TRBV4-2	CASSLLRGTGELFF	TGTGCCAGCAGCCTCCTAAGGGGAACCGGGGAGCTGTTTTTT
NA	TRBJ2-1	NA	TRBV7-2	CASSWARASYNEQFF	TGTGCCAGCAGCTGGGCCCGAGCCTCCTACAATGAGCAGTTCTTC
NA	TRBJ2-1	NA	TRBV7-2	CAIGGGDTYNEQFF	TGTGCAATAGGAGGGGGTGACACCTACAATGAGCAGTTCTTC
few	TRBJ2-1	NA	TRBV15	CATSRNLPDSSYNEQFF	TGTGCCACCAGCCGCAATTTGCCGGACAGCTCCTACAATGAGCAGTTCTTC
NA	TRBJ2-2	TRBD2	TRBV27	CASSPLAGGTGELFF	TGTGCCAGCAGTCCCCTCGCGGGGGGCACCGGGGAGCTGTTTTTT
NA	TRBJ1-6	NA	TRBV28	CASTRDRYNSPLHF	TGTGCCAGCACCCGGGACCGATATAATTCACCCCTCCACTTT
few	TRBJ2-5	NA	TRBV4-1	CASSQALGETQYF	TGCGCCAGCAGCCAAGCCCTCGGGGAGACCCAGTACTTC
many	TRBJ2-3	NA	TRBV6-5	CASSYSGLYTQYF	TGTGCCAGCAGTTACTCAGGCCTTTATACGCAGTATTTT
few	TRBJ1-2	NA	TRBV7-9	CASSLALDGYTF	TGTGCCAGCAGCTTAGCCTTGGATGGCTACACCTTC
few	TRBJ2-1	TRBD1	TRBV27	CASNTGALYNEQFF	TGTGCCAGCAACACAGGGGCCCTCTACAATGAGCAGTTCTTC
many	TRBJ2-4	NA	TRBV28	CASSLYQGMAKNIQYF	TGTGCCAGCAGTTTATATCAGGGGATGGCCAAAAACATTCAGTACTTC
once	TRBJ1-2	NA	TRBV7-8	CASSQPGTNYGYTF	TGTGCCAGCAGCCAACCCGGGACTAACTATGGCTACACCTTC
NA	TRBJ2-7	NA	TRBV12-3/TRBV12-4	CASTKSWDEQYF	TGTGCCAGCACCAAATCCTGGGACGAGCAGTACTTC
once	TRBJ1-1	NA	TRBV2	CASSEREGIGAFF	TGTGCCAGCAGTGAAAGGGAGGGGATCGGAGCTTTCTTT
NA	TRBJ2-3	NA	TRBV7-9	CASSLPGHASGDTQYF	TGTGCCAGCAGCTTACCGGGACACGCCTCAGGGGATACGCAGTATTTT